This TCR beta chain emerged from a study of T-cell reconstitution after alpha-beta-depleted transplantation in children. Study results and caveats: A year had passed since transplant, and T-cell counts and diversity by then came mostly from newly produced T cells. TCRbeta diversity was high at day 60 in some patients (a result of surviving recipient T cells and thymic progenitors).

Many counts were recorded for this clonotype. The antigen is undetermined. The germline gives CDR1 SGHAT, CDR2 FQNNGV. The CDR3 has 13 amino acids. Trimming cost V 4 bases and J 2 bases, with 9 bases left between them. Unique molecular identifiers were incorporated into the prepared TCRbeta library. One entry per CDR3 protein, called by TCRdb with MiXCR from the PCR reads. The sample lists about 290,000 distinct CDR3 sequences; around a tenth were seen once. This TCR derives from a boy in the first two years of life with acute myeloid leukemia, due to receive a stem cell transplant. V and J are TRBV11-2 and TRBJ2-7; either TRBD1 or TRBD2 may fit D (5 bases each). The starting material was PBMCs, obtained before TCRalphabeta/CD19-depleted stem cell transplant. The CDR3 coding sequence is TGTGCCAGCAGCTGGGACCGACCCTACGAGCAGTACTTC. It specifies CASSWDRPYEQYF.